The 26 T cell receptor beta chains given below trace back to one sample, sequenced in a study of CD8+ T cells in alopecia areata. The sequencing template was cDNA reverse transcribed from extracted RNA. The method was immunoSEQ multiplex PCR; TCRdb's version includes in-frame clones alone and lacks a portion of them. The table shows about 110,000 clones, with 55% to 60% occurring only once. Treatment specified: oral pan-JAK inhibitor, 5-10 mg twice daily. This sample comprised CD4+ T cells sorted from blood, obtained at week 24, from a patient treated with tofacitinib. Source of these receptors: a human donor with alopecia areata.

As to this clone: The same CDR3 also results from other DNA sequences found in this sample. This chain's CDR3 is CASSPQETQYF. In DNA form, the CDR3 reads TGTGCCAGCAGTCCCCAAGAGACCCAGTACTTC. This chain links TRBV6-6 with TRBJ2-5; no definite D call. CDR1 and CDR2 (germline): MNHNY, SVGAGI (reference sequence). The CDR3 loop spans 11 amino acids. Trimming pared 5 bases from V and 1 base from J, leaving 2 bases between.

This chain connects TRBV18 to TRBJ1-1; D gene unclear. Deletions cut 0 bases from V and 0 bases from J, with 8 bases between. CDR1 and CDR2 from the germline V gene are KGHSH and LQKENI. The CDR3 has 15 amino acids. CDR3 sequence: CASSPPVRLNTEAFF. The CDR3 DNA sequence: TGTGCCAGCTCACCACCGGTTCGGCTGAACACTGAAGCTTTCTTT. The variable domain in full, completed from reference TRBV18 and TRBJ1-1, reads NAGVMQNPRHLVRRRGQEARLRCSPMKGHSHVYWYRQLPEEGLKFMVYLQKENIIDESGMPKERFSAEFPKEGPSILRIQQVVRGDSAAYFCASSPPVRLNTEAFFGQGTRLTVV.

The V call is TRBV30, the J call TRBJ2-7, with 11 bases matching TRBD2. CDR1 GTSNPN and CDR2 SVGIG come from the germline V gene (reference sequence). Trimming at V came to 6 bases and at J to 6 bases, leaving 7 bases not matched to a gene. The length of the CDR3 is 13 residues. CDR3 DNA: TGTGCCTGCCAACTAGCGGGGGCATCCGAGCAGTACTTC. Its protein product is CACQLAGASEQYF.

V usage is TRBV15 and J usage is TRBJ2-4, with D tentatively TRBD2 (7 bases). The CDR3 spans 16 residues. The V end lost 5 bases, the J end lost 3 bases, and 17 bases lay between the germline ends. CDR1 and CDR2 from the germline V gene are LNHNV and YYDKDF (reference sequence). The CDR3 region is CATSPRGGADKNIQYF. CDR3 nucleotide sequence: TGTGCCACCAGCCCAAGAGGGGGGGCTGACAAAAACATTCAGTACTTC.

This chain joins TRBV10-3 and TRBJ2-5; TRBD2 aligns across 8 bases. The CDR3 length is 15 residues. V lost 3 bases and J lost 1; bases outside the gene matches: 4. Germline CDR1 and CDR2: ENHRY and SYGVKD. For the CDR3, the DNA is TGTGCCATCAGTGACTCGGGGGGGGGCCAAGAGACCCAGTACTTC. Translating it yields CAISDSGGGQETQYF.

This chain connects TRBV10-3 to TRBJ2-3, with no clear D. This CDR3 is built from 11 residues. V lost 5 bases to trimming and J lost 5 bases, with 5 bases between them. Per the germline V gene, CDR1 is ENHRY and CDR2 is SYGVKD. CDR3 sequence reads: CAISPKDTQYF. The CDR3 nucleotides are TGTGCCATCAGTCCAAAAGATACGCAGTATTTT.

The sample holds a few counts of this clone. The CDR3: CASSLYPPLGTSTDTQYF. The CDR3 bases are TGTGCCAGCAGTTTATATCCCCCTCTAGGTACTAGCACAGATACGCAGTATTTT. The gene calls are TRBV27 and TRBJ2-3; no reliable D call. The CDR3 is made up of 18 amino acids. Germline CDR1 reads MNHEY; CDR2 reads SMNVEV (reference sequence). Deletions cut 1 base from V and 0 bases from J, with 17 bases between.

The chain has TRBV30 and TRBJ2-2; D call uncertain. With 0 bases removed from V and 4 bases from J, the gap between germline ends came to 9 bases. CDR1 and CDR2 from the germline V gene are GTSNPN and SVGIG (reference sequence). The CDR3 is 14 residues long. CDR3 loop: CAWSVTAGTGELFF. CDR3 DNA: TGTGCCTGGAGTGTTACGGCCGGCACCGGGGAGCTGTTTTTT.

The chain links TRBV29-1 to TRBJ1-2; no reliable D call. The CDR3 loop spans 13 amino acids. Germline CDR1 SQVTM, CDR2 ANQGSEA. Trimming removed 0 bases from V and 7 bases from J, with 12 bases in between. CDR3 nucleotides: TGCAGCGTTGAAGATCAACCGGGAGGTGGCTACACCTTC. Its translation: CSVEDQPGGGYTF.

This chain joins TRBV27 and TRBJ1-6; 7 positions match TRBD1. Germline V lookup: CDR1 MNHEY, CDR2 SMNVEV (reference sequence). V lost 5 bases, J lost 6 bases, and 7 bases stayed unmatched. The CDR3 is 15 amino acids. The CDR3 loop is CASSPGTAPNSPLHF. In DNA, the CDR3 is TGTGCCAGCAGTCCCGGGACAGCTCCTAATTCACCCCTCCACTTT.

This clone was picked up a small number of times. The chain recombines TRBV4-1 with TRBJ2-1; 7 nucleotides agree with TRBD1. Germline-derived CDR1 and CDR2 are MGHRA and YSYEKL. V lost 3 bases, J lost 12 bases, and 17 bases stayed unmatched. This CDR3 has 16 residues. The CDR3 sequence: CASSHQDRREAGGQFF. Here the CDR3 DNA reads TGCGCCAGCAGCCACCAGGACAGGCGAGAAGCCGGAGGGCAGTTCTTC.

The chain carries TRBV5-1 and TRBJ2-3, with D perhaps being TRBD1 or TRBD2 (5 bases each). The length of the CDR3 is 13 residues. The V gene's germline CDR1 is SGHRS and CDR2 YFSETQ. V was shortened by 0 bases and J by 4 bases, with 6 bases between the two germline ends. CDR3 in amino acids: CASSLAGPDTQYF. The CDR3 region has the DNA TGCGCCAGCAGCTTGGCGGGGCCAGATACGCAGTATTTT. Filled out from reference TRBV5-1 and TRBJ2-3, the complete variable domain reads KAGVTQTPRYLIKTRGQQVTLSCSPISGHRSVSWYQQTPGQGLQFLFEYFSETQRNKGNFPGRFSGRQFSNSRSEMNVSTLELGDSALYLCASSLAGPDTQYFGPGTRLTVL.

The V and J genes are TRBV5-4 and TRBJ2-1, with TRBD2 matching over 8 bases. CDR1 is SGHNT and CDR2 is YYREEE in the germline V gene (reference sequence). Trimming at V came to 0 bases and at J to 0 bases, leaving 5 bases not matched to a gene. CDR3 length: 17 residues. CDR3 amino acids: CASSLDGGGSSYNEQFF. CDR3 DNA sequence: TGTGCCAGCAGCTTGGATGGCGGGGGGAGCTCCTACAATGAGCAGTTCTTC.

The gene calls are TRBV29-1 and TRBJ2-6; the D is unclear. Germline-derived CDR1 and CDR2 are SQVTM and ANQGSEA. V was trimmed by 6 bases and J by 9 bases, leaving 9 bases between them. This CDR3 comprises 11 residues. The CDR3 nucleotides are TGCAGCGTGAACATGGGCAACGTCCTGACTTTC. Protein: CSVNMGNVLTF.

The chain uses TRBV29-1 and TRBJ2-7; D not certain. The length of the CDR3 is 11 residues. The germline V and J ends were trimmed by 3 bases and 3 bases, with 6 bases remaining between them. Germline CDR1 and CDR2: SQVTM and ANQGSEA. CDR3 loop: CSVDNSYEQYF. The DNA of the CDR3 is TGCAGCGTTGACAACAGCTACGAGCAGTACTTC.

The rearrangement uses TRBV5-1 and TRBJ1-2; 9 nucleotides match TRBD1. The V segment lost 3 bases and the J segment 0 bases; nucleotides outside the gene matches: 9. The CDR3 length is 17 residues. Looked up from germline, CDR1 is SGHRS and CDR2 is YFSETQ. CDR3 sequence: CASSYGTGTSSNYGYTF. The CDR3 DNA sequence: TGCGCCAGCAGCTACGGGACAGGGACCTCATCTAACTATGGCTACACCTTC.

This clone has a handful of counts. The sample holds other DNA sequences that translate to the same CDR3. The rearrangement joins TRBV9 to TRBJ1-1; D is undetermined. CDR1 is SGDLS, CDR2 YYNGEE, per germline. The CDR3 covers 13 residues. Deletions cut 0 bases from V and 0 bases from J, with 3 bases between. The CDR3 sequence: CASSVEMNTEAFF. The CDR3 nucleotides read TGTGCCAGCAGCGTAGAAATGAACACTGAAGCTTTCTTT.

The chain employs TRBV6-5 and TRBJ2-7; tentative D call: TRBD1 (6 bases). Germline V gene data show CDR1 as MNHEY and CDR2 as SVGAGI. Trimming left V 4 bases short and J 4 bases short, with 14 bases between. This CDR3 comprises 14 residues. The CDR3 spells CASSWAGTPYEQYF. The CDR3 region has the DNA TGTGCCAGCAGTTGGGCCGGGACACCTTACGAGCAGTACTTC.

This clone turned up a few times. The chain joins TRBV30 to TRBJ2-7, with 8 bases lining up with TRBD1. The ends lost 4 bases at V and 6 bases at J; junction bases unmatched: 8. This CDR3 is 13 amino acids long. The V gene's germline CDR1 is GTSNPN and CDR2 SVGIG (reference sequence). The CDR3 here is CAWTGQGDGEQYF. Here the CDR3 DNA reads TGTGCCTGGACCGGACAGGGCGACGGCGAGCAGTACTTC.

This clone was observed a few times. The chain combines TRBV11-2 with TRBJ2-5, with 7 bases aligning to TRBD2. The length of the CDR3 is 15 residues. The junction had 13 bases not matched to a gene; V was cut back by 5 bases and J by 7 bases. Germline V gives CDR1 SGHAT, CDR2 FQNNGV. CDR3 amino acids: CASSKRFGLDGTQYF. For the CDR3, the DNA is TGTGCCAGCAGCAAGAGGTTCGGACTAGACGGGACCCAGTACTTC.

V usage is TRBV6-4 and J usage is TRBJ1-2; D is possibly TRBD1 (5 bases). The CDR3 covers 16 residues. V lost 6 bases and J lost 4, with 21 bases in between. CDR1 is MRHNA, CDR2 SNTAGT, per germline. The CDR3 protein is CASSPGPGRFGYGYTF. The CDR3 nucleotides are TGTGCCAGCAGCCCGGGGCCCGGGAGGTTTGGCTATGGCTACACCTTC.

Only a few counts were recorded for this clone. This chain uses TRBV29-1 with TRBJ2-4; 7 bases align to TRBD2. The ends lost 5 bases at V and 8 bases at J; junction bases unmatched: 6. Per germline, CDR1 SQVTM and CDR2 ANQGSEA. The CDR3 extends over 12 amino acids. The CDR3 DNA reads TGCAGCGTTCGGGTCAGCGGGGACATTCAGTACTTC. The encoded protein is CSVRVSGDIQYF. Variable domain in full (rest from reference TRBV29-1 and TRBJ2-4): SAVISQKPSRDICQRGTSLTIQCQVDSQVTMMFWYRQQPGQSLTLIATANQGSEATYESGFVIDKFPISRPNLTFSTLTVSNMSPEDSSIYLCSVRVSGDIQYFGAGTRLSVL.

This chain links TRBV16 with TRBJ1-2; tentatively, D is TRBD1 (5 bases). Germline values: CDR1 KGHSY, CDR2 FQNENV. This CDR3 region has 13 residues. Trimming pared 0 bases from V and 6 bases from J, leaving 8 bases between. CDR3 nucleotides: TGTGCCAGCAGCCAATCTGCACAGGATGGCTACACCTTC. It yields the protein CASSQSAQDGYTF.

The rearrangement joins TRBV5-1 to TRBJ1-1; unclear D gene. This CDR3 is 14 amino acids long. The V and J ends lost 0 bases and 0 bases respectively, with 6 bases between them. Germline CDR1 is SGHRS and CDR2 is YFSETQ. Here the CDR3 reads CASSLDSMNTEAFF. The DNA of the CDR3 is TGCGCCAGCAGCTTGGACTCCATGAACACTGAAGCTTTCTTT.

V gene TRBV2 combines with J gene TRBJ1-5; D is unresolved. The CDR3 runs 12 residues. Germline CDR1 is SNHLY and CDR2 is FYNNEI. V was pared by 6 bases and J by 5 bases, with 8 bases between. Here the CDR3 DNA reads TGTGCCAGCAGGGTCCAATATCAGCCCCAGCATTTT. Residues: CASRVQYQPQHF.

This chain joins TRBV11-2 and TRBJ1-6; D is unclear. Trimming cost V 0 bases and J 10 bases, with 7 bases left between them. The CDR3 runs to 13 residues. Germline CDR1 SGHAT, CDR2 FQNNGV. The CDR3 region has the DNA TGTGCCAGCAGCTTAGATTGGGGATCACCCCTCCACTTT. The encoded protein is CASSLDWGSPLHF.